This entry lists 23 T cell receptor beta chains sequenced from one sample in a study of T cells and Merkel cell carcinoma outcomes. Profiled with immunoSEQ multiplex PCR; TCRdb holds only in-frame clones, not every one. The repertoire holds fewer than 20,000 clones, with around 87% as singletons. The sequenced sample was tumor tissue from Merkel cell carcinoma. Receptor source: a human donor with Merkel cell carcinoma.

The rearrangement joins TRBV19 to TRBJ1-2; D is unresolved. Germline CDR1 reads LNHDA; CDR2 reads SQIVND (reference sequence). This CDR3 is 12 amino acids long. V lost 5 bases and J 5 bases, leaving 9 bases between the germline ends. The CDR3 bases are TGTGCCAGTAGTCCCAGAACTTATGGCTACACCTTC. The encoded protein is CASSPRTYGYTF.

Written as DNA, the CDR3 is TGTGCCAGCAGTCCGGGGGCGAGTGAGACCCAGTACTTC. Translating gives CASSPGASETQYF. The chain recombines TRBV2 with TRBJ2-5; D tentatively fits TRBD1 or TRBD2 (6 bases each). This CDR3 has 13 amino acids. Germline V gives CDR1 SNHLY, CDR2 FYNNEI. V was trimmed by 5 bases and J by 5 bases, leaving 12 bases between them.

J is TRBJ1-5 and V is TRBV28; D remains unclear. Germline V CDR1 and CDR2: MDHEN, SYDVKM. The CDR3 has 12 residues. With 6 bases removed from V and 4 bases from J, the gap between germline ends came to 7 bases. CDR3 bases: TGTGCCAGCAGAACCGTGAATCAGCCCCAGCATTTT. It yields the protein CASRTVNQPQHF.

The gene calls are TRBV27 and TRBJ2-6; D remains ambiguous. The V gene's germline CDR1 is MNHEY and CDR2 SMNVEV (reference sequence). The ends were cut back, 4 bases at V and 0 bases at J, with 10 bases in the middle. The CDR3 covers 16 residues. CDR3 in amino acids: CASSSGRFSGANVLTF. The CDR3 bases are TGTGCCAGCAGTTCCGGCAGGTTCTCTGGGGCCAACGTCCTGACTTTC. Together with reference TRBV27 and TRBJ2-6, the CDR3 gives the full variable domain: EAQVTQNPRYLITVTGKKLTVTCSQNMNHEYMSWYRQDPGLGLRQIYYSMNVEVTDKGDVPEGYKVSRKEKRNFPLILESPSPNQTSLYFCASSSGRFSGANVLTFGAGSRLTVL.

CDR3 sequence (DNA): TGTGCCAGCAGTTCTAGCCCCCAGGGGACCCAGTACTTC. This gives the protein CASSSSPQGTQYF. This chain links TRBV2 with TRBJ2-5; TRBD1 or TRBD2 may be the D gene (5 bases each). Trimming took off 5 bases at V and 7 bases at J, with 14 bases between the two ends. CDR1 is SNHLY and CDR2 is FYNNEI in the germline V gene. The CDR3 totals 13 residues.

This chain links TRBV7-2 with TRBJ1-1, with no clear D. The CDR3 contains 11 residues. Germline CDR1 is SGHTA and CDR2 is FQGNSA. The V and J ends lost 6 bases and 5 bases respectively, with 7 bases between them. The CDR3: CASSRRTEAFF. As DNA, the CDR3 is TGTGCCAGCAGTAGGCGAACTGAAGCTTTCTTT.

The chain recombines TRBV5-1 with TRBJ1-1; the D gene is possibly TRBD1 (5 bases). Deletions cut 4 bases from V and 6 bases from J, with 22 bases between. The CDR3 is 16 amino acids. The V gene's germline CDR1 is SGHRS and CDR2 YFSETQ. In DNA form, the CDR3 reads TGCGCCAGCAGCACCGACAGTCCTGGGAGGAGGGCTGAAGCTTTCTTT. It translates to CASSTDSPGRRAEAFF.

This sequence joins TRBV19 and TRBJ2-3, with D perhaps TRBD2 (5 bases). Germline loops: CDR1 LNHDA, CDR2 SQIVND (reference sequence). The CDR3 loop spans 17 amino acids. V lost 5 bases and J lost 2, with 20 bases in between. The CDR3 sequence: CASSPRGMRDITDTQYF. The CDR3 DNA sequence: TGTGCCAGTAGTCCCCGAGGTATGAGGGATATCACAGATACGCAGTATTTT.

The rearrangement joins TRBV29-1 to TRBJ1-6; no clear D gene. The V end was cut by 5 bases, the J end by 7 bases, with 12 bases between. The CDR3 sequence is 13 residues long. Germline V lookup: CDR1 SQVTM, CDR2 ANQGSEA. The CDR3 region is CSVMTGTNSPLHF. CDR3 in DNA: TGCAGCGTTATGACGGGAACAAATTCACCCCTCCACTTT.

This chain links TRBV27 with TRBJ2-2, with 13 nucleotides matching TRBD2. V was pared by 6 bases and J by 6 bases, with 10 bases of the junction left unmatched. Germline lookup yields CDR1 MNHEY and CDR2 SMNVEV (reference sequence). CDR3 length equals 17 residues. The CDR3 region is CASSTSPGLAGPGELFF. Here the CDR3 DNA reads TGTGCCAGCAGCACTAGTCCGGGACTAGCGGGACCCGGGGAGCTGTTTTTT.

This rearrangement joins TRBV7-3 to TRBJ1-6, with 8 bases that match TRBD1. The CDR3 sequence is 15 residues long. V lost 0 bases to trimming and J lost 10 bases; unmatched junction nucleotides: 5. Germline CDR1 is SGHTA and CDR2 is FQGTGA. The chain's CDR3 is CASSLTSTGESPLHF. For the CDR3, the DNA is TGTGCCAGCAGCTTAACCTCGACAGGGGAATCACCCCTCCACTTT.

V and J are TRBV5-1 and TRBJ2-1; 7 bases agree with TRBD1. The CDR3 length is 13 residues. The V gene end was trimmed by 4 bases and the J gene end by 15 bases; junction bases not matched to a gene: 13. The V gene's germline CDR1 is SGHRS and CDR2 YFSETQ. The CDR3 bases are TGCGCCAGCAGCACGGGGACAGAGTCTCTCCGGTTCTTC. Translating it yields CASSTGTESLRFF.

The rearrangement links TRBV2 to TRBJ1-1; D is unclear. V was cut by 4 bases and J by 1 base, with 10 bases left in between. This CDR3 comprises 14 residues. The germline V gene encodes CDR1 SNHLY and CDR2 FYNNEI. CDR3 sequence: CASSVRRSNTEAFF. CDR3 DNA sequence: TGTGCCAGCAGTGTACGGCGGTCGAACACTGAAGCTTTCTTT.

V is TRBV7-9 and J is TRBJ2-7; D possibly corresponds to TRBD2 (7 bases). Between the trimmed V and J ends, which lost 5 bases and 3 bases, there was a span of 20 bases. Germline V gene sequence: CDR1 SEHNR, CDR2 FQNEAQ (reference sequence). This CDR3 contains 16 residues. CDR3 sequence reads: CASSLPGAGDHYEQYF. CDR3 in DNA: TGTGCCAGCAGCCTCCCAGGGGCGGGGGACCACTACGAGCAGTACTTC.

This rearrangement joins TRBV5-1 to TRBJ1-5; 8 bases align to TRBD1. V gave up 3 bases and J gave up 5 bases; unmatched junction bases: 1. The V gene's germline CDR1 is SGHRS and CDR2 YFSETQ. The CDR3 consists of 13 residues. CDR3 nucleotides: TGCGCCAGCAGCTGGACAGGGCATCAGCCCCAGCATTTT. It yields the protein CASSWTGHQPQHF. The variable domain in full, with the rest retrieved from reference TRBV5-1 and TRBJ1-5, is KAGVTQTPRYLIKTRGQQVTLSCSPISGHRSVSWYQQTPGQGLQFLFEYFSETQRNKGNFPGRFSGRQFSNSRSEMNVSTLELGDSALYLCASSWTGHQPQHFGDGTRLSIL.

V is TRBV9 and J is TRBJ1-4; D is ambiguous. Germline lookup yields CDR1 SGDLS and CDR2 YYNGEE. There are 15 residues in the CDR3. V lost 0 bases and J lost 2, with 8 bases in between. The CDR3: CASSVGLGTNEKLFF. CDR3 DNA sequence: TGTGCCAGCAGCGTAGGGCTCGGTACTAATGAAAAACTGTTTTTT.

The chain recombines TRBV25-1 with TRBJ2-4; 7 bases match TRBD1. The CDR3 extends over 16 amino acids. The germline V gene encodes CDR1 MGHDK and CDR2 SYGVNS. The V gene end was trimmed by 5 bases and the J gene end by 6 bases; junction bases not matched to a gene: 13. The CDR3 DNA sequence: TGTGCCAGCAGTCCCGTTCGTGGGACAGACACAAACATTCAGTACTTC. Its translation is CASSPVRGTDTNIQYF.

In its sample, this clone was seen a few times. This specimen includes other DNA sequences encoding the same CDR3. This chain uses TRBV5-1 with TRBJ1-1; the match to TRBD1 covers 7 bases. In germline, CDR1 is SGHRS, CDR2 YFSETQ. The J segment lost 0 bases and the V segment lost 2 bases, leaving 10 bases of the junction unmatched. This CDR3 spans 17 amino acids. CDR3 bases: TGCGCCAGCAGCTTTACCCTAGGGGGCGGAGTGAACACTGAAGCTTTCTTT. Translation: CASSFTLGGGVNTEAFF.

The chain employs TRBV5-1 and TRBJ2-4, with 12 bases matching TRBD2. Trimming at V came to 2 bases and at J to 3 bases, leaving 6 bases not matched to a gene. The CDR3 extends over 17 amino acids. Germline CDR1 is SGHRS and CDR2 is YFSETQ. For the CDR3, the DNA is TGCGCCAGCAGCTTCCAGACTAGCGGGAGATTCAAAAACATTCAGTACTTC. Amino acid sequence: CASSFQTSGRFKNIQYF.

Notes on this clone: Other DNA sequences in this specimen translate into the identical CDR3. The genes are TRBV25-1 and TRBJ1-2; D uncertain. Germline values: CDR1 MGHDK, CDR2 SYGVNS. The CDR3 runs to 13 residues. The V end lost 3 bases, the J end lost 4 bases, and 9 bases lay between the germline ends. DNA for the CDR3: TGTGCCAGCAGTGATTTAGGGTTCTATGGCTACACCTTC. Translated, it gives CASSDLGFYGYTF.

The CDR3 nucleotides are TGTGCCAGCAGTCCCTCGACAACGGGAGAGGCAGATACGCAGTATTTT. Protein: CASSPSTTGEADTQYF. The chain combines TRBV27 with TRBJ2-3; possibly TRBD2 for D (6 bases). CDR1 is MNHEY, CDR2 SMNVEV, per germline (reference sequence). Trimming pared 5 bases from V and 4 bases from J, leaving 19 bases between. The CDR3 runs 16 residues.

This clone has just one count. A read error may account for a junction end that differs from germline. The V gene is TRBV27, the J gene TRBJ1-4; tentatively, D is TRBD1 (5 bases). The CDR3 runs 16 residues. Per germline, CDR1 MNHEY and CDR2 SMNVEV (reference sequence). In DNA, the CDR3 is TGTGCCAGCAGTTCATCAGGGTTTGCAACTAATAAAAAACTGTTTTTT. This sequence encodes CASSSSGFATNKKLFF.

This clone appeared a few times. The V and J genes are TRBV7-8 and TRBJ1-2, with 9 bases aligning to TRBD1. There are 15 residues in the CDR3. The trim removed 5 bases at V and 3 bases at J, leaving 7 bases unmatched. The germline CDR1 and CDR2 sequences are SGHVS and FQNEAQ. Here the CDR3 DNA reads TGTGCCAGCAGCCCCACAGGGGGCGCCGACTATGGCTACACCTTC. Translated: CASSPTGGADYGYTF. The variable domain in full, completed from reference TRBV7-8 and TRBJ1-2, reads GAGVSQSPRYKVAKRGQDVALRCDPISGHVSLFWYQQALGQGPEFLTYFQNEAQLDKSGLPSDRFFAERPEGSVSTLKIQRTQQEDSAVYLCASSPTGGADYGYTFGSGTRLTVV.